A selection of T cell receptor beta chains follows, all from one sample in a study of shared clonotypes between healthy human individuals. Libraries were prepared by immunoSEQ multiplex PCR; TCRdb keeps only in-frame clonotypes and omits some of them. The data contain a few million clones, more than 90% of them singletons. Sequenced material: naive CD4+ T cells sorted from blood. The receptor set was obtained from a man aged 18-30 years in good health. Both conserved end residues are part of each CDR3. Each record gives: clone size, D gene, J gene, CDR3 length, V gene, CDR3 DNA, CDR3 protein. The D gene is left open where the match is weak. Rows may omit the clone size; those that give it use once, few, many or a size class.

clone size: -
D gene: -
J gene: TRBJ1-2
CDR3 length: 13
V gene: TRBV7-2
CDR3 DNA: TGTGCCAGCAGCTTGGAGAGTAACTATGGCTACACCTTC
CDR3 protein: CASSLESNYGYTF

clone size: -
D gene: -
J gene: TRBJ2-2
CDR3 length: 14
V gene: TRBV16
CDR3 DNA: TGTGCCAGCAGCCAATCCACTTACACCGGGGAGCTGTTTTTT
CDR3 protein: CASSQSTYTGELFF

clone size: -
D gene: TRBD1
J gene: TRBJ1-2
CDR3 length: 17
V gene: TRBV4-1
CDR3 DNA: TGCGCCAGCAGCCTAACGGGACAGGGGGCCGGAAACTATGGCTACACCTTC
CDR3 protein: CASSLTGQGAGNYGYTF

clone size: -
D gene: -
J gene: TRBJ2-7
CDR3 length: 15
V gene: TRBV6-5
CDR3 DNA: TGTGCCAGCAGTTACGAACAGGGTCCAACCTACGAGCAGTACTTC
CDR3 protein: CASSYEQGPTYEQYF

clone size: -
D gene: TRBD1
J gene: TRBJ2-2
CDR3 length: 19
V gene: TRBV28
CDR3 DNA: TGTGCCAGCAGCCTCCTAAGACAGGGCGGAGGCGGGTTAGTCGGGGAGCTGTTTTTT
CDR3 protein: CASSLLRQGGGGLVGELFF

clone size: -
D gene: TRBD2
J gene: TRBJ2-5
CDR3 length: 18
V gene: TRBV11-2
CDR3 DNA: TGTGCCAGCAGCTTACCGGGACTAGCGGGATACCTCAAAGAGACCCAGTACTTC
CDR3 protein: CASSLPGLAGYLKETQYF

clone size: -
D gene: -
J gene: TRBJ2-2
CDR3 length: 15
V gene: TRBV7-3
CDR3 DNA: TGTGCCAGCAGCTTAAATGGGGGCTACACCGGGGAGCTGTTTTTT
CDR3 protein: CASSLNGGYTGELFF

clone size: -
D gene: -
J gene: TRBJ1-5
CDR3 length: 16
V gene: TRBV7-9
CDR3 DNA: TGTGCCAGCAGCCCGGTGGGGGGGAATTGGGATCAGCCCCAGCATTTT
CDR3 protein: CASSPVGGNWDQPQHF

clone size: once
D gene: TRBD1
J gene: TRBJ2-7
CDR3 length: 13
V gene: TRBV19
CDR3 DNA: TGTGCCAGTAGTATATCCTTGGACAGGGGGAAGTACTTC
CDR3 protein: CASSISLDRGKYF

clone size: -
D gene: -
J gene: TRBJ2-1
CDR3 length: 13
V gene: TRBV12-5
CDR3 DNA: TGTGCTACCCGATGGGGAGGCTACAATGAGCAGTTCTTC
CDR3 protein: CATRWGGYNEQFF

clone size: -
D gene: -
J gene: TRBJ1-2
CDR3 length: 14
V gene: TRBV6-5
CDR3 DNA: TGTGCCAGCAGTTACTCACGACGGGGCTATGGCTACACCTTC
CDR3 protein: CASSYSRRGYGYTF

clone size: -
D gene: TRBD2
J gene: TRBJ2-3
CDR3 length: 15
V gene: TRBV18
CDR3 DNA: TGTGCCAGCTCACCAGAACTAGCGGTTACAGATACGCAGTATTTT
CDR3 protein: CASSPELAVTDTQYF

clone size: -
D gene: -
J gene: TRBJ2-2
CDR3 length: 15
V gene: TRBV5-6
CDR3 DNA: TGTGCCAGCAGCTTGGACCAGGCGAACACCGGGGAGCTGTTTTTT
CDR3 protein: CASSLDQANTGELFF

clone size: once
D gene: TRBD2
J gene: TRBJ2-7
CDR3 length: 16
V gene: TRBV4-3
CDR3 DNA: TGCGCCAGCAGCCAAACCCTAGCGGGGGGGTCCTACGAGCAGTACTTC
CDR3 protein: CASSQTLAGGSYEQYF

clone size: -
D gene: TRBD2
J gene: TRBJ2-7
CDR3 length: 14
V gene: TRBV5-4
CDR3 DNA: TGTGCCAGCAGCCCCGGGACTAGTCGTCACGAGCAGTACTTC
CDR3 protein: CASSPGTSRHEQYF

clone size: -
D gene: -
J gene: TRBJ2-2
CDR3 length: 13
V gene: TRBV6-1
CDR3 DNA: TGTGCCAGCAACGAGGAGAACACCGGGGAGCTGTTTTTT
CDR3 protein: CASNEENTGELFF

clone size: -
D gene: -
J gene: TRBJ1-3
CDR3 length: 15
V gene: TRBV5-1
CDR3 DNA: TGCGCCAGCAGCTTGGAAGGCGGGGATGGAAACACCATATATTTT
CDR3 protein: CASSLEGGDGNTIYF

clone size: few
D gene: -
J gene: TRBJ1-1
CDR3 length: 15
V gene: TRBV10-3
CDR3 DNA: TGTGCCATCAGTGAGTACGTGACAATGAACACTGAAGCTTTCTTT
CDR3 protein: CAISEYVTMNTEAFF

clone size: -
D gene: TRBD2
J gene: TRBJ2-7
CDR3 length: 15
V gene: TRBV5-4
CDR3 DNA: TGTGCCAGCAGCTTGGAGCTAGCGGGAGTTGGCGAGCAGTACTTC
CDR3 protein: CASSLELAGVGEQYF

clone size: -
D gene: -
J gene: TRBJ1-5
CDR3 length: 17
V gene: TRBV7-9
CDR3 DNA: TGTGCCAGCAGCACTCTCGACCGTCCGCACATCAATCAGCCCCAGCATTTT
CDR3 protein: CASSTLDRPHINQPQHF

clone size: -
D gene: -
J gene: TRBJ2-7
CDR3 length: 15
V gene: TRBV4-2
CDR3 DNA: TGTGCCAGCAGCCAAGAAGCCAACGCGGGCTACGAGCAGTACTTC
CDR3 protein: CASSQEANAGYEQYF

clone size: -
D gene: -
J gene: TRBJ1-1
CDR3 length: 13
V gene: TRBV11-2
CDR3 DNA: TGTGCCAGCAGCCCCTACATGAACACTGAAGCTTTCTTT
CDR3 protein: CASSPYMNTEAFF

clone size: once
D gene: -
J gene: TRBJ1-6
CDR3 length: 16
V gene: TRBV5-5
CDR3 DNA: TGTGCCAGCAGCCTTTTTGTACAGGGTACCCATTCACCCCTCCACTTT
CDR3 protein: CASSLFVQGTHSPLHF

clone size: -
D gene: TRBD2
J gene: TRBJ2-2
CDR3 length: 18
V gene: TRBV11-3
CDR3 DNA: TGTGCCAGCAGCCCGGGACTAGCGGGGGGGCCTCACACCGGGGAGCTGTTTTTT
CDR3 protein: CASSPGLAGGPHTGELFF

clone size: -
D gene: TRBD1
J gene: TRBJ1-2
CDR3 length: 14
V gene: TRBV6-5
CDR3 DNA: TGTGCCAGCAGCAGACAGGGGGCACACTATGGCTACACCTTC
CDR3 protein: CASSRQGAHYGYTF

clone size: -
D gene: TRBD1
J gene: TRBJ2-1
CDR3 length: 15
V gene: TRBV15
CDR3 DNA: TGTGCCACCAGCACCTATACAGGGGTAGGTTATGAGCAGTTCTTC
CDR3 protein: CATSTYTGVGYEQFF

clone size: -
D gene: -
J gene: TRBJ1-1
CDR3 length: 15
V gene: TRBV19
CDR3 DNA: TGTGCCAGTAGTAGAGGGGCAGGAATGAACACTGAAGCTTTCTTT
CDR3 protein: CASSRGAGMNTEAFF

clone size: -
D gene: TRBD2
J gene: TRBJ2-7
CDR3 length: 15
V gene: TRBV6-6
CDR3 DNA: TGTGCCAGCAGGAACGGGGGGGCGCAGTCTGTCGGGCAGTACTTC
CDR3 protein: CASRNGGAQSVGQYF

clone size: -
D gene: -
J gene: TRBJ2-7
CDR3 length: 14
V gene: TRBV7-9
CDR3 DNA: TGTGCCAGCAGCTCCCAGGACAGACCCTACGAGCAGTACTTC
CDR3 protein: CASSSQDRPYEQYF

clone size: -
D gene: TRBD1
J gene: TRBJ2-7
CDR3 length: 12
V gene: TRBV10-3
CDR3 DNA: TGTGCCATTGACAGGGGTGGCGACGAGCAGTACTTC
CDR3 protein: CAIDRGGDEQYF

clone size: -
D gene: TRBD1
J gene: TRBJ2-3
CDR3 length: 14
V gene: TRBV6-5
CDR3 DNA: TGTGCCAGCAACCCGGGACAGACCACAGATACGCAGTATTTT
CDR3 protein: CASNPGQTTDTQYF

clone size: -
D gene: TRBD2
J gene: TRBJ2-3
CDR3 length: 15
V gene: TRBV5-6
CDR3 DNA: TGTGCCAGCAGCTTGGAGTTAGCGGGAGCAGATACGCAGTATTTT
CDR3 protein: CASSLELAGADTQYF

clone size: -
D gene: -
J gene: TRBJ2-1
CDR3 length: 12
V gene: TRBV10-2
CDR3 DNA: TGCGCCAGTCGTGTTACGGACAATGAGCAGTTCTTC
CDR3 protein: CASRVTDNEQFF

clone size: once
D gene: TRBD1
J gene: TRBJ2-3
CDR3 length: 13
V gene: TRBV18
CDR3 DNA: TGTGCCAGCTCACCGGGACAGGGGGATACGCAGTATTTT
CDR3 protein: CASSPGQGDTQYF

clone size: -
D gene: TRBD1
J gene: TRBJ2-7
CDR3 length: 15
V gene: TRBV6-1
CDR3 DNA: TGTGCCAGCATTGACAGGGCGAGGTTATCCTACGAGCAGTACTTC
CDR3 protein: CASIDRARLSYEQYF

clone size: -
D gene: TRBD2
J gene: TRBJ2-7
CDR3 length: 15
V gene: TRBV5-1
CDR3 DNA: TGCGCCAGCAGCTTGGAGAGCGGGAGCCCCTACGAGCAGTACTTC
CDR3 protein: CASSLESGSPYEQYF

clone size: -
D gene: TRBD1
J gene: TRBJ1-4
CDR3 length: 13
V gene: TRBV29-1
CDR3 DNA: TGCAGCGTGGGGGACAGGACTAATGAAAAACTGTTTTTT
CDR3 protein: CSVGDRTNEKLFF

clone size: -
D gene: -
J gene: TRBJ2-3
CDR3 length: 14
V gene: TRBV18
CDR3 DNA: TGTGCCAGCTCACCGGGTGGGGTGGCAGATACGCAGTATTTT
CDR3 protein: CASSPGGVADTQYF

clone size: -
D gene: TRBD1
J gene: TRBJ1-6
CDR3 length: 17
V gene: TRBV5-8
CDR3 DNA: TGTGCCAGCAGCCTCGGGACAGGGGGGCTCTATAATTCACCCCTCCACTTT
CDR3 protein: CASSLGTGGLYNSPLHF

clone size: -
D gene: -
J gene: TRBJ2-2
CDR3 length: 13
V gene: TRBV5-1
CDR3 DNA: TGCGCCAGCTGGGAAGGGAACACCGGGGAGCTGTTTTTT
CDR3 protein: CASWEGNTGELFF

clone size: -
D gene: -
J gene: TRBJ2-1
CDR3 length: 16
V gene: TRBV4-1
CDR3 DNA: TGCGCCAGCAGCCAAGATACCTTATCGGATACCAATGAGCAGTTCTTC
CDR3 protein: CASSQDTLSDTNEQFF

clone size: once
D gene: -
J gene: TRBJ1-3
CDR3 length: 9
V gene: TRBV6-1
CDR3 DNA: TGTGCCAGCGGGAACACCATATATTTT
CDR3 protein: CASGNTIYF

clone size: once
D gene: TRBD1
J gene: TRBJ2-7
CDR3 length: 14
V gene: TRBV6-6
CDR3 DNA: TGTGCCAGCAGTGAGGACAGGGCTCCCTACGAGCAGTACTTC
CDR3 protein: CASSEDRAPYEQYF

clone size: -
D gene: -
J gene: TRBJ2-3
CDR3 length: 11
V gene: TRBV6-1
CDR3 DNA: TGTGCCAGCAGTGTCGGAGATACGCAGTATTTT
CDR3 protein: CASSVGDTQYF

clone size: -
D gene: TRBD1
J gene: TRBJ2-2
CDR3 length: 15
V gene: TRBV2
CDR3 DNA: TGTGCCAGCAGTCGGGACAGGGGGAACACCGGGGAGCTGTTTTTT
CDR3 protein: CASSRDRGNTGELFF

clone size: once
D gene: -
J gene: TRBJ2-1
CDR3 length: 12
V gene: TRBV28
CDR3 DNA: TGTGCCAGCAGTTTACGACGCAGTGAGCAGTTCTTC
CDR3 protein: CASSLRRSEQFF

clone size: -
D gene: -
J gene: TRBJ1-1
CDR3 length: 11
V gene: TRBV6-1
CDR3 DNA: TGTGCCAGCCACAATGGCCCTGAAGCTTTCTTT
CDR3 protein: CASHNGPEAFF

clone size: -
D gene: -
J gene: TRBJ2-1
CDR3 length: 15
V gene: TRBV6-1
CDR3 DNA: TGTGCCAGCAGTGAATCGCAGGGGGGGTACAATGAGCAGTTCTTC
CDR3 protein: CASSESQGGYNEQFF

clone size: -
D gene: TRBD2
J gene: TRBJ2-7
CDR3 length: 15
V gene: TRBV27
CDR3 DNA: TGTGCCAGCAGTCATGCCCTCAGCGGGAAGTACGAGCAGTACTTC
CDR3 protein: CASSHALSGKYEQYF

clone size: -
D gene: -
J gene: TRBJ1-1
CDR3 length: 14
V gene: TRBV6-1
CDR3 DNA: TGTGCCAGCAGTGTCATCAGGACATCCACTGAAGCTTTCTTT
CDR3 protein: CASSVIRTSTEAFF

clone size: -
D gene: TRBD1
J gene: TRBJ1-5
CDR3 length: 15
V gene: TRBV16
CDR3 DNA: TGTGCCAGCAGCCAGACAGGGCAAGGTGATCAGCCCCAGCATTTT
CDR3 protein: CASSQTGQGDQPQHF

clone size: -
D gene: -
J gene: TRBJ2-1
CDR3 length: 15
V gene: TRBV9
CDR3 DNA: TGTGCCAGCAGCGTAGGAGGGGCCCCCCGGGATGAGCAGTTCTTC
CDR3 protein: CASSVGGAPRDEQFF

clone size: -
D gene: TRBD1
J gene: TRBJ1-2
CDR3 length: 13
V gene: TRBV30
CDR3 DNA: TGTGCCTGGATGGGGACAGCTCCCTATGGCTACACCTTC
CDR3 protein: CAWMGTAPYGYTF

clone size: once
D gene: -
J gene: TRBJ1-3
CDR3 length: 14
V gene: TRBV11-2
CDR3 DNA: TGTGCCAGCAGCTTTGGGGGTTCTGGAAACACCATATATTTT
CDR3 protein: CASSFGGSGNTIYF

clone size: -
D gene: -
J gene: TRBJ2-2
CDR3 length: 12
V gene: TRBV30
CDR3 DNA: TGTGCCGTATTCCGGGTAATGGGGGAGCTGTTTTTT
CDR3 protein: CAVFRVMGELFF

clone size: -
D gene: -
J gene: TRBJ2-7
CDR3 length: 15
V gene: TRBV28
CDR3 DNA: TGTGCCAGCAGGTCCACCGGGACATCAACCTACGAGCAGTACTTC
CDR3 protein: CASRSTGTSTYEQYF

clone size: -
D gene: -
J gene: TRBJ1-1
CDR3 length: 15
V gene: TRBV11-2
CDR3 DNA: TGTGCCAGCAGCTTGGCCCCGGTCGGGAACACTGAAGCTTTCTTT
CDR3 protein: CASSLAPVGNTEAFF

clone size: -
D gene: -
J gene: TRBJ2-1
CDR3 length: 15
V gene: TRBV2
CDR3 DNA: TGTGCCAGCAGCCTTAGGACAGAGGTCTACAATGAGCAGTTCTTC
CDR3 protein: CASSLRTEVYNEQFF

clone size: -
D gene: -
J gene: TRBJ2-1
CDR3 length: 15
V gene: TRBV15
CDR3 DNA: TGTGCCACCAGCAGAGATCGATCCGCTTACAATGAGCAGTTCTTC
CDR3 protein: CATSRDRSAYNEQFF